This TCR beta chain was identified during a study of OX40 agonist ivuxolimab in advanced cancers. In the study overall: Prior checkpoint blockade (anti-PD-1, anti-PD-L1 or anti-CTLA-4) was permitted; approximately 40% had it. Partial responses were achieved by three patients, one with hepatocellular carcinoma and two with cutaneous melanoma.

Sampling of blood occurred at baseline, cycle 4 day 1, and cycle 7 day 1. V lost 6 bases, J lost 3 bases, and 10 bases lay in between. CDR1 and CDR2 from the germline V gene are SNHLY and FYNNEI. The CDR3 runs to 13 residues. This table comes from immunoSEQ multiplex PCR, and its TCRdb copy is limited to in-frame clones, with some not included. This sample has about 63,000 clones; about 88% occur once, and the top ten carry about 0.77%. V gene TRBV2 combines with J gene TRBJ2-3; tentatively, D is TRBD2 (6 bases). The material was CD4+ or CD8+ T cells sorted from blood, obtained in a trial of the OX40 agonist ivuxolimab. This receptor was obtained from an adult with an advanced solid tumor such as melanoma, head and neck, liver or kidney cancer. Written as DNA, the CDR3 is TGTGCCAGCAGGCCCCGGGGGACAGATACGCAGTATTTT. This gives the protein CASRPRGTDTQYF.